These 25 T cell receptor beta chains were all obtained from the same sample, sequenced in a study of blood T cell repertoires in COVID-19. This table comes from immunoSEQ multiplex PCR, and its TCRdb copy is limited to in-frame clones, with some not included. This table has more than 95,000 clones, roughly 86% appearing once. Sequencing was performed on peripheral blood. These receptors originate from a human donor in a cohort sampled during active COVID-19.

Written as DNA, the CDR3 is TGTGCCAGCAGTTACTCGCTAGCGGCAAGCACAGATACGCAGTATTTT. Its protein product is CASSYSLAASTDTQYF. V and J are TRBV6-5 and TRBJ2-3; 7 nucleotides line up with TRBD2. J was trimmed by 0 bases and V by 0 bases; bases with no gene match: 3. Germline V gene data show CDR1 as MNHEY and CDR2 as SVGAGI. The CDR3 contains 16 residues.

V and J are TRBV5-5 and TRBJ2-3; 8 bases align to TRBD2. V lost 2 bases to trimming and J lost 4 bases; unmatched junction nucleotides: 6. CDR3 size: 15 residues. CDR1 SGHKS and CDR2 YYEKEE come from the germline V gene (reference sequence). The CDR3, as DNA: TGTGCCAGCAGCTTTGTCTCGGGAGGGGCAGATACGCAGTATTTT. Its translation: CASSFVSGGADTQYF.

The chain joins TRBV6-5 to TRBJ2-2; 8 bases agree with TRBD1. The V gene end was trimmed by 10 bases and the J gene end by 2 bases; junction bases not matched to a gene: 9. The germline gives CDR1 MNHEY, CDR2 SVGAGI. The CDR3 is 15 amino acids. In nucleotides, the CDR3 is TGTGCCACCGCCCTCGGACAGGGAAACACCGGGGAGCTGTTTTTT. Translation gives CATALGQGNTGELFF.

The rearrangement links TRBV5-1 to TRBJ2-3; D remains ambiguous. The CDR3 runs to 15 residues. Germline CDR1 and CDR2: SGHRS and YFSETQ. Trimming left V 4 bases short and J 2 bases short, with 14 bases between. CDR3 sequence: CASSQVLPDTDTQYF. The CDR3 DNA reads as TGCGCCAGCAGCCAGGTCCTACCCGACACAGATACGCAGTATTTT.

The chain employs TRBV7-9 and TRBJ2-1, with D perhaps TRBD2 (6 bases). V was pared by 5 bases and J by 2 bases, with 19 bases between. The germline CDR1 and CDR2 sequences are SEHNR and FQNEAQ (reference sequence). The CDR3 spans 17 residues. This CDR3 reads CASSISPAGLPYNEQFF. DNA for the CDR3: TGTGCCAGCAGCATTTCCCCGGCGGGACTCCCCTACAATGAGCAGTTCTTC.

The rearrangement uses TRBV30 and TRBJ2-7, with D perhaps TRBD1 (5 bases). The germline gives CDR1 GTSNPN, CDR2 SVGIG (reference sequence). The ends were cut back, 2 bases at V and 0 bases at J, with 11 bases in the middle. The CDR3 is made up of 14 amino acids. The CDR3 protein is CAWSPAGPSYEQYF. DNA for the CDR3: TGTGCCTGGAGTCCCGCAGGGCCCTCCTACGAGCAGTACTTC.

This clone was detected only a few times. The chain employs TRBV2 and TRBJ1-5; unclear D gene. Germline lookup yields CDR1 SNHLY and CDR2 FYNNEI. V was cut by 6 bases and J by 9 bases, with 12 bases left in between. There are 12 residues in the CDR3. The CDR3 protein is CASSLEGGPQHF. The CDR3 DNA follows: TGTGCCAGCAGCCTGGAGGGAGGGCCCCAGCATTTT. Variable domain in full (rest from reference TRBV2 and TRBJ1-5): EPEVTQTPSHQVTQMGQEVILRCVPISNHLYFYWYRQILGQKVEFLVSFYNNEISEKSEIFDDQFSVERPDGSNFTLKIRSTKLEDSAMYFCASSLEGGPQHFGDGTRLSIL.

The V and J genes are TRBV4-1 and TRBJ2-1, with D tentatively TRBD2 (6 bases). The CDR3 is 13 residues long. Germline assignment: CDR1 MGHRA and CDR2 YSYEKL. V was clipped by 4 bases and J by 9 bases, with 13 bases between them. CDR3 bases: TGCGCCAGCAGCCTGGGGGGATTTGGTGAGCAGTTCTTC. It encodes CASSLGGFGEQFF.

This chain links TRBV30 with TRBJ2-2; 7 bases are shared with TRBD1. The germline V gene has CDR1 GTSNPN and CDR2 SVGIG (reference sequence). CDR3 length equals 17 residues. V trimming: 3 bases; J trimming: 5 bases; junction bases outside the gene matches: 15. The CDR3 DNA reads TGTGCCTGGAGCCCATTTCGAGGGGGCAGGTGGACCGGGGAGCTGTTTTTT. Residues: CAWSPFRGGRWTGELFF.

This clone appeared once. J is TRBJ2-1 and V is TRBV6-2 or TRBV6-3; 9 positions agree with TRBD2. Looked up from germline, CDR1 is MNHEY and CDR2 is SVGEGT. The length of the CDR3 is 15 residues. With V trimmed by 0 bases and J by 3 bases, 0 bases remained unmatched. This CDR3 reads CASSYSSGSYNEQFF. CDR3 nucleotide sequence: TGTGCCAGCAGTTACTCTAGCGGGAGCTACAATGAGCAGTTCTTC.

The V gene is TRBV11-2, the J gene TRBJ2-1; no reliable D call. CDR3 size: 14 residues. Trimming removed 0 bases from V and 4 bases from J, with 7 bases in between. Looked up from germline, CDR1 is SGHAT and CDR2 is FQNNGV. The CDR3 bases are TGTGCCAGCAGCTTAGAGGGCTTTTACAATGAGCAGTTCTTC. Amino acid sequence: CASSLEGFYNEQFF.

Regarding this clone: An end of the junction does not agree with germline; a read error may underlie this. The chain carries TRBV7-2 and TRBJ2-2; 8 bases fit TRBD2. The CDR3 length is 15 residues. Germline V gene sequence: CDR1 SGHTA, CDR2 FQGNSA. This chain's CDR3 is CASRIGPGGTAELFF. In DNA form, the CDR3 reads TGTGCCAGCAGGATAGGGCCGGGGGGGACCGCGGAGCTGTTTTTT.

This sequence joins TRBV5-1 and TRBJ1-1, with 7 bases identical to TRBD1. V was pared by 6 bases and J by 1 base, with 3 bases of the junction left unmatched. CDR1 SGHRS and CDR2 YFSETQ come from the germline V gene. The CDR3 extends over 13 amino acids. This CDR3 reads CASTGTANTEAFF. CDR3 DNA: TGCGCCAGCACCGGGACAGCGAACACTGAAGCTTTCTTT.

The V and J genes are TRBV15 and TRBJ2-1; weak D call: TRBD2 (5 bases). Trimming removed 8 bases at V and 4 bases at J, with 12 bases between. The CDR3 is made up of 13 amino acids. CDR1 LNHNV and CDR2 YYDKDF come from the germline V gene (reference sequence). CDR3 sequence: CATSSGIYNEQFF. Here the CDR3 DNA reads TGTGCCACCTCGTCCGGGATTTACAATGAGCAGTTCTTC. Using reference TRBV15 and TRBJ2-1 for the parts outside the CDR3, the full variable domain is DAMVIQNPRYQVTQFGKPVTLSCSQTLNHNVMYWYQQKSSQAPKLLFHYYDKDFNNEADTPDNFQSRRPNTSFCFLDIRSPGLGDTAMYLCATSSGIYNEQFFGPGTRLTVL.

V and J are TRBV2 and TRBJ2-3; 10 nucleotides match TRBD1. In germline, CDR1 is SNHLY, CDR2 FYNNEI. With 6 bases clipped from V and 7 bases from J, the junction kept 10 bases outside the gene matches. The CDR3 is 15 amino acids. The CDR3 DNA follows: TGTGCCAGCAGCGCCGGGACAGGGGTTTATTATACGCAGTATTTT. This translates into CASSAGTGVYYTQYF.

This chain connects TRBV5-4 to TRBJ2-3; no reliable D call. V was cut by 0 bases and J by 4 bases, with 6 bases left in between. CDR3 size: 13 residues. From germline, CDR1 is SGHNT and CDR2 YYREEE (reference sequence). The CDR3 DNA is TGTGCCAGCAGCTTGGTTGTAGCAGATACGCAGTATTTT. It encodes CASSLVVADTQYF.

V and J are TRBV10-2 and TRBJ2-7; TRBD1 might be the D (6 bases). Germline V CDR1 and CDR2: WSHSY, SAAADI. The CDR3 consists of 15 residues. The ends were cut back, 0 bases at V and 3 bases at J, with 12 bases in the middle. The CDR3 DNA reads TGCGCCAGCAGTGAGTCGGGACACCAGGACTACGAGCAGTACTTC. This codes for CASSESGHQDYEQYF.

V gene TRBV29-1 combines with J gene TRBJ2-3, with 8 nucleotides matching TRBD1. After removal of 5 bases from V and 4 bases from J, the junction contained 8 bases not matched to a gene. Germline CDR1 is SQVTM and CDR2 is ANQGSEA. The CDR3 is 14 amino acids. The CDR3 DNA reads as TGCAGCGTTCCCGACAGGGGACTGGCAGATACGCAGTATTTT. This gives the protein CSVPDRGLADTQYF.

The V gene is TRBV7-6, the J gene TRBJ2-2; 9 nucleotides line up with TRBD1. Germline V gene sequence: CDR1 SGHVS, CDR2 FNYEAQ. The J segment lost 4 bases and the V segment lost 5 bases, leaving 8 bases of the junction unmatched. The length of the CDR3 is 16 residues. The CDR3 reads CASSGSQGASTGELFF. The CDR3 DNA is TGTGCCAGCAGCGGGTCACAGGGGGCGAGCACCGGGGAGCTGTTTTTT.

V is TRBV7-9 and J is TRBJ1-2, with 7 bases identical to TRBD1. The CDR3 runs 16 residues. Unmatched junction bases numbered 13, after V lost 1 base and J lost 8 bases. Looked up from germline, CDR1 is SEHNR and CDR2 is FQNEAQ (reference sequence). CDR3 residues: CASSLGGSGTAQGYTF. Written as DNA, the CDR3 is TGTGCCAGCAGCTTAGGAGGTTCCGGGACAGCACAGGGCTACACCTTC.

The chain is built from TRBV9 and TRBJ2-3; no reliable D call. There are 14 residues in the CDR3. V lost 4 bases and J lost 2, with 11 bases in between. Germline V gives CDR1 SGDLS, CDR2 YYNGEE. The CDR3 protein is CASSPSTYTDTQYF. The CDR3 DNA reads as TGTGCCAGCAGCCCTTCGACTTACACAGATACGCAGTATTTT.

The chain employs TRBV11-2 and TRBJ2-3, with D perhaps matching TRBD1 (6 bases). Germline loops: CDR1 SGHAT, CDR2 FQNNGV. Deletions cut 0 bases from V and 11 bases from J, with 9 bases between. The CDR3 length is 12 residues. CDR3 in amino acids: CASSLEGQKQYF. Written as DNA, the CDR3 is TGTGCCAGCAGCTTAGAGGGACAAAAGCAGTATTTT.

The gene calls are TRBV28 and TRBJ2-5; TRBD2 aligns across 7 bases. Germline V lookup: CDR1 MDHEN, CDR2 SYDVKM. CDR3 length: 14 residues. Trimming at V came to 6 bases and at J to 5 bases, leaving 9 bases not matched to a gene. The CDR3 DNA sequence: TGTGCCAGCAGACGACCCATCGGGGGGGAGACCCAGTACTTC. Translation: CASRRPIGGETQYF.

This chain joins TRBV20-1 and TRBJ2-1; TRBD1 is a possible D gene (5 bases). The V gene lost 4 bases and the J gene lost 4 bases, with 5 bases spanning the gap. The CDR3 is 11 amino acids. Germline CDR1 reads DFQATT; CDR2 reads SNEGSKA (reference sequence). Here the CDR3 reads CSATGYNEQFF. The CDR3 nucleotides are TGCAGTGCTACAGGGTACAATGAGCAGTTCTTC.

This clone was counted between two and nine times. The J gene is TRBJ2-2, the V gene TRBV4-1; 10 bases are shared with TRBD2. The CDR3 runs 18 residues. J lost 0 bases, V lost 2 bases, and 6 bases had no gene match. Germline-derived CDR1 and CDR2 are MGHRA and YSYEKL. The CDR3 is CASSQTLAGGSNTGELFF. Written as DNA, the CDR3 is TGCGCCAGCAGCCAAACCTTAGCGGGAGGCTCGAACACCGGGGAGCTGTTTTTT.